This T cell receptor beta chain was sequenced during a study of T cell repertoires in cytomegalovirus infection (dated by TCRdb to between 2018 and 2020). The study in broad terms: Peptide stimulations targeted recently identified HLA-C-restricted CMV epitopes, whose presentation resists viral immunomodulation, together with well-studied HLA-B-restricted epitopes. Because public TCR beta signatures pointed to carriage of CMV infection together with the matching HLA type, the HLA type of each donor mattered for the analysis. Findings and caveats that apply to the study as a whole: The ex vivo response was dominated by HLA-C-restricted CMV-specific TCR beta clonotypes, which also provided the single most frequent clonotype in two of eight donors. In both this cohort and an independent roughly 400-donor cohort, the cumulative frequency of public TCR beta family members distinguished carriers of CMV infection plus the relevant HLA type.

Ends trimmed: V by 1 base, J by 3 bases; bases unmatched to a gene: 5. CDR1 and CDR2 are read off the germline V gene as SGHAT and FQNNGV. Inclusive of the bounding cysteine and phenylalanine, the CDR3 is 15 residues long. Only CDR3 DNA remains: 45 bases, in frame from the first base. This specimen's treatment or condition label, interpreted: in vitro stimulation with specific CMV peptide epitopes to enrich CMV-specific T cells. About this clonotype itself: Its antigen remains undetermined. Base qualities are not at hand, and no much larger clone is one base apart.

The reads were generated on an Illumina HiSeq 1500. Through fastp at Q25 and MiXCR, TCRdb rebuilt clones from the public reads, retaining in-frame beta chains. Each entry is one CDR3 protein sequence, shown with its most common DNA and genes. The sample includes 450,000 to 550,000 distinct CDR3 sequences, with roughly 43% observed a single time. 43% of the sample goes to the ten largest clones. The sequence was obtained from a human donor in good health (CMV status not recorded). Some clones in this sample may be carry-over from other donors' samples. The specimen comprised cultured PBMCs, sampled from culture after CMV antigen stimulation. The rearrangement combines TRBV11-2 with TRBJ2-7; TRBD1 aligns with 8 central bases. The CDR3 protein: CASSLGRGLIYEQYF. The nucleotide sequence reads TGTGCCAGCAGCTTAGGCAGGGGGCTTATCTACGAGCAGTACTTC. The reference TRBV11-2 and TRBJ2-7 proteins fill in what lies around the CDR3, so the full variable domain reads EAGVAQSPRYKIIEKRQSVAFWCNPISGHATLYWYQQILGQGPKLLIQFQNNGVVDDSQLPKDRFSAERLKGVDSTLKIQPAKLEDSAVYLCASSLGRGLIYEQYFGPGTRLTVT.